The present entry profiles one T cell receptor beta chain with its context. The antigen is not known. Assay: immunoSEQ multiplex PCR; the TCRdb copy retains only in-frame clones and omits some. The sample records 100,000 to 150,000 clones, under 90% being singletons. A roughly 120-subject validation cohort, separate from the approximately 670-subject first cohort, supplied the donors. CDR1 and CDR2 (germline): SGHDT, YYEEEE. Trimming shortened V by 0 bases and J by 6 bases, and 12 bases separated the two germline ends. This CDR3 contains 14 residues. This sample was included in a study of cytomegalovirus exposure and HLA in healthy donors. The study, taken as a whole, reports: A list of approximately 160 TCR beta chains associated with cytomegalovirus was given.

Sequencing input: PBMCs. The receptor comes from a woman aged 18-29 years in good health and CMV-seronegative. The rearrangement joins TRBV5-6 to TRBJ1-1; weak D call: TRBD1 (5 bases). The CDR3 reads CASSLGTFQAEAFF. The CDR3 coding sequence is TGTGCCAGCAGCTTGGGGACATTTCAAGCTGAAGCTTTCTTT.